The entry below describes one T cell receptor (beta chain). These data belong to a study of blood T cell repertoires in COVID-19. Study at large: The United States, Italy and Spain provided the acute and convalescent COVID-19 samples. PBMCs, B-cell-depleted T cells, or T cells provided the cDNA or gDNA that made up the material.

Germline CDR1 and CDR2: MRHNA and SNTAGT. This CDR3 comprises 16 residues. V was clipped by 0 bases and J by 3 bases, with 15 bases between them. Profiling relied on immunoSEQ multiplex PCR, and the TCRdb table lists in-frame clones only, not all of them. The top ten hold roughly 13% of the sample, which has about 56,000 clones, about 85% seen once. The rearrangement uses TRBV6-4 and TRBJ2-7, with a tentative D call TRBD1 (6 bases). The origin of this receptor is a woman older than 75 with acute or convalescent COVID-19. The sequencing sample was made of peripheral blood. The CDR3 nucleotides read TGTGCCAGCAGTGACTCTTTTAGACAGGCTAACTACGAGCAGTACTTC. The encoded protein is CASSDSFRQANYEQYF.